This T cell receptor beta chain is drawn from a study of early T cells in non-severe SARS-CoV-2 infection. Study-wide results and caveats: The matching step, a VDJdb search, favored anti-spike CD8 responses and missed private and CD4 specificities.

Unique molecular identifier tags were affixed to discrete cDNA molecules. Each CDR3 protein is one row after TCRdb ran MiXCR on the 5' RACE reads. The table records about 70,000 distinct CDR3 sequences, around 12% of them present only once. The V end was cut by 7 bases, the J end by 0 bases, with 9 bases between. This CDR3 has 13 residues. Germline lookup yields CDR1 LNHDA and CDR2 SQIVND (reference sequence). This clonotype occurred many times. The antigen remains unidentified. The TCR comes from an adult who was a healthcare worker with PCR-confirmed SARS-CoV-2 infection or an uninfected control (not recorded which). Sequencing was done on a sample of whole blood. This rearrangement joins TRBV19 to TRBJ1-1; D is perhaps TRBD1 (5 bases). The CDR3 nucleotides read TGTGCCAGTATCCAGGGTATGAACACTGAAGCTTTCTTT. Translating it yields CASIQGMNTEAFF.